Each of the 5 T cell receptor beta chains below was sequenced from the same sample in a study of T cells in Graves' hyperthyroidism and ophthalmopathy. RNA transcripts were the template for amplifying TCR beta CDR3 regions. First-round RT-PCR targeting the TCR CDR3 was performed with the HTBI primer set. TCRdb re-called the multiplex PCR reads with MiXCR, one entry per CDR3 protein. Among under 400,000 distinct CDR3 sequences listed, 15% to 19% were seen once. Sequenced input: blood. These receptors were taken from a woman aged 18 to 35 with Graves' hyperthyroidism that later progressed to Graves' ophthalmopathy.

There are many counts of this clonotype. The J gene is TRBJ2-2, the V gene TRBV7-8, with a tentative D call TRBD2 (6 bases). In germline, CDR1 is SGHVS, CDR2 FQNEAQ. CDR3 length: 17 amino acids. The V gene lost 2 bases and the J gene lost 3 bases, with 16 bases spanning the gap. The CDR3 DNA reads TGTGCCAGCAGCTTAAAGTTTCGGAGGGCGGACACCGGGGAGCTGTTTTTT. It codes for CASSLKFRRADTGELFF.

This clonotype was seen ten or more times. The chain is built from TRBV29-1 and TRBJ2-1, with D possibly being TRBD2 (6 bases). The CDR3 loop spans 14 amino acids. Germline CDR1 SQVTM, CDR2 ANQGSEA. V was cut by 3 bases and J by 5 bases, with 14 bases left in between. DNA of the CDR3: TGCAGCGTTGATGGGGGGTTCTGGGACAATGAGCAGTTCTTC. It codes for CSVDGGFWDNEQFF.

Many counts were recorded for this clonotype. The chain is built from TRBV6-2 or TRBV6-3 and TRBJ1-5, with D tentatively TRBD1 (6 bases). CDR3 length: 15 residues. Germline lookup yields CDR1 MNHEY and CDR2 SVGEGT. V was cut by 1 base and J by 4 bases, with 11 bases left in between. CDR3 sequence: CASSYLQGRNQPQHF. The CDR3 DNA is TGTGCCAGCAGTTACTTACAGGGAAGGAATCAGCCCCAGCATTTT.

This clonotype was counted at least ten times. The chain combines TRBV7-9 with TRBJ2-2, with TRBD2 identical over 12 bases. Germline V gene sequence: CDR1 SEHNR, CDR2 FQNEAQ (reference sequence). The J segment lost 7 bases and the V segment lost 5 bases, leaving 5 bases of the junction unmatched. CDR3 length: 15 residues. The CDR3 loop reads CASSPSGRAGGELFF. CDR3 nucleotide sequence: TGTGCCAGCAGCCCTAGCGGGAGGGCCGGCGGGGAGCTGTTTTTT.

To note about this clonotype: A much larger clone lies a single base off, so this may be a read error. Given the absence of the conserved phenylalanine or tryptophan at the CDR3 end, a read error is likely. The rearrangement uses TRBV28 and TRBJ1-4, with D hard to call. This CDR3 has 14 amino acids. Trimming removed 6 bases at V and 0 bases at J, with 8 bases between. Germline CDR1 and CDR2: MDHEN and SYDVKM. DNA for the CDR3: TGTGCCAGCAGCTCTATTACAACTAATGAAAAACTGTTTCTT. Amino acids: CASSSITTNEKLFL.